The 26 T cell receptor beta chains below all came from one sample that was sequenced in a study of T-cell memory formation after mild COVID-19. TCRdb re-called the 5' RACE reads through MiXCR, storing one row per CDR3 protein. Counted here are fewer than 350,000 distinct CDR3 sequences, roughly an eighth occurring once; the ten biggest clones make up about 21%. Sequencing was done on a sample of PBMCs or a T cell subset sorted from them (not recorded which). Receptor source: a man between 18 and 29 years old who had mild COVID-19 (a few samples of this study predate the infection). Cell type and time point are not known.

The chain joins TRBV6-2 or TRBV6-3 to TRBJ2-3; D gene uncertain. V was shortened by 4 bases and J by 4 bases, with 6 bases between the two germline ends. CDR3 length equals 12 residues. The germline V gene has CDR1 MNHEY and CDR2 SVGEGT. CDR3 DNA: TGTGCCAGCAGTTTTTTTTCAGATACGCAGTATTTT. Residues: CASSFFSDTQYF.

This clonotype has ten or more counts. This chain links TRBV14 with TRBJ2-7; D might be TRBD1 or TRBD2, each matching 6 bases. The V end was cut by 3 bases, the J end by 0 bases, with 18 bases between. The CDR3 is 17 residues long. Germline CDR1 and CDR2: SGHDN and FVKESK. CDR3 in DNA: TGTGCCAGCAGCCACCGGAGGGAGGACAGCGGCTCCTACGAGCAGTACGTC. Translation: CASSHRREDSGSYEQYV.

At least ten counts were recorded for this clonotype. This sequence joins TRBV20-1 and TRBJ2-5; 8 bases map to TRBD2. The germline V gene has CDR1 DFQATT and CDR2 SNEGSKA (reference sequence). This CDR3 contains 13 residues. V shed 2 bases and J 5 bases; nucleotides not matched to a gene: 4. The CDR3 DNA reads TGCAGTGCTAGACTAGCGGGCTGGGAGACCCAGTACTTC. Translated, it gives CSARLAGWETQYF.

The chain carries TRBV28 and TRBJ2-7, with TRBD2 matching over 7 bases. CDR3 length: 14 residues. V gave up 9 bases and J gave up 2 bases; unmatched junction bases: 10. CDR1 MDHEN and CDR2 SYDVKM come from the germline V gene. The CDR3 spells CARDGGVRTYEQYV. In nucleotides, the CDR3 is TGTGCCAGGGATGGGGGGGTACGGACCTACGAGCAGTACGTC.

Here the CDR3 DNA reads TGTGCCAGCACCCCGAACTCAGGTTCACCCCTCCACTTT. Translating it yields CASTPNSGSPLHF. V usage is TRBV12-3 or TRBV12-4 and J usage is TRBJ1-6; D call uncertain. The V and J ends lost 7 bases and 9 bases respectively, with 13 bases between them. This CDR3 spans 13 amino acids.

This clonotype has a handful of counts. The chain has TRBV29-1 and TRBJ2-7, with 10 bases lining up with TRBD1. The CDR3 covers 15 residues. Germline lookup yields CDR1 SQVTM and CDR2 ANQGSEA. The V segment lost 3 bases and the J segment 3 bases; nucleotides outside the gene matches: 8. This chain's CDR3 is CSVDEGTGDYYEQYF. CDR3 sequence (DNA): TGCAGCGTTGACGAGGGGACAGGGGATTACTACGAGCAGTACTTC.

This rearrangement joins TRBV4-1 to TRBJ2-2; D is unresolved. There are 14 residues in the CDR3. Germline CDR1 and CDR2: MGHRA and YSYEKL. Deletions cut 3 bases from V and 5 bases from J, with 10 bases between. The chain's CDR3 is CASSHPRQTGELFF. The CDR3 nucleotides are TGCGCCAGCAGCCACCCCCGCCAAACCGGGGAGCTGTTTTTT.

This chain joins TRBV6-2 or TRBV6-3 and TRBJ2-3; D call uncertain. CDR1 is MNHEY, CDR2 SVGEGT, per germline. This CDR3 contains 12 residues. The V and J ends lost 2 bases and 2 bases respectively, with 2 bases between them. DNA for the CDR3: TGTGCCAGCAGTTACCCCACAGATACGCAGTATTTT. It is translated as CASSYPTDTQYF.

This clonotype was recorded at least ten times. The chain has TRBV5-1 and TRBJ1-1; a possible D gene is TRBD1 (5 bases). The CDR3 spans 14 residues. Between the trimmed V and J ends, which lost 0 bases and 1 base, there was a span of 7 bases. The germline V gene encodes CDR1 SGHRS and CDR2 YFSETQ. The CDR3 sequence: CASSLGRENTEAFF. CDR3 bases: TGCGCCAGCAGCTTGGGCAGGGAGAACACTGAAGCTTTCTTT.

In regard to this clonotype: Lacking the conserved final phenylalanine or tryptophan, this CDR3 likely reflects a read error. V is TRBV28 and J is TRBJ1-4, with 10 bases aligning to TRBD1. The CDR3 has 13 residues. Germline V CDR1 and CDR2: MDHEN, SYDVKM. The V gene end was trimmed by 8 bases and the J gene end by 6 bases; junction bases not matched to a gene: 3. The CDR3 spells CASLGQGYEKLFY. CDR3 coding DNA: TGTGCCAGCCTGGGACAGGGGTATGAAAAACTGTTTTAT.

The CDR3 nucleotides read TGCAGCGTTGGACCAAGGACGGGGAACACCGGGGAGCTGTTTTTT. It encodes CSVGPRTGNTGELFF. J is TRBJ2-2 and V is TRBV29-1; D is uncertain. This CDR3 spans 15 amino acids. V lost 4 bases and J 1 base, leaving 13 bases between the germline ends. Germline values: CDR1 SQVTM, CDR2 ANQGSEA.

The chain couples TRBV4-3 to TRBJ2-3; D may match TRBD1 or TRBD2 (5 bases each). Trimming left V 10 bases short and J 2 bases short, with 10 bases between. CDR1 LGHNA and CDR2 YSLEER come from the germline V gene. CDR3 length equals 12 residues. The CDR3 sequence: CANWGSTDTQYF. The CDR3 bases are TGCGCCAATTGGGGGTCCACAGATACGCAGTATTTT.

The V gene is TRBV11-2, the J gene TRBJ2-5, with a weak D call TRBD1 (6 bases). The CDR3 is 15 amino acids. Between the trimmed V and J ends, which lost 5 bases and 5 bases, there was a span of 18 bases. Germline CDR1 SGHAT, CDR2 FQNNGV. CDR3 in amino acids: CASSPTGSRWETQYF. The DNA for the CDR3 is TGTGCCAGCAGCCCGACAGGCTCCCGCTGGGAGACCCAGTACTTC. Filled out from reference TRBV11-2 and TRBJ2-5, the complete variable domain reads EAGVAQSPRYKIIEKRQSVAFWCNPISGHATLYWYQQILGQGPKLLIQFQNNGVVDDSQLPKDRFSAERLKGVDSTLKIQPAKLEDSAVYLCASSPTGSRWETQYFGPGTRLLVL.

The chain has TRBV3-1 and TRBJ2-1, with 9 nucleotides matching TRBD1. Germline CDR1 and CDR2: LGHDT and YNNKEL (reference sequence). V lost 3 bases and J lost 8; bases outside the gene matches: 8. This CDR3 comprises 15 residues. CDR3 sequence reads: CASSHGQGLVDEQFF. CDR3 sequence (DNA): TGTGCCAGCAGCCACGGACAGGGGCTTGTGGATGAGCAGTTCTTC.

The CDR3 DNA is TGTGCCAGCAGCACCTCCGGGACTATGAGTGAGCAGTTCTTC. Translated, it gives CASSTSGTMSEQFF. The chain uses TRBV13 and TRBJ2-1; 7 bases agree with TRBD2. From germline, CDR1 is PRHDT and CDR2 FYEKMQ (reference sequence). Trimming at V came to 5 bases and at J to 9 bases, leaving 10 bases not matched to a gene. This CDR3 has 14 amino acids.

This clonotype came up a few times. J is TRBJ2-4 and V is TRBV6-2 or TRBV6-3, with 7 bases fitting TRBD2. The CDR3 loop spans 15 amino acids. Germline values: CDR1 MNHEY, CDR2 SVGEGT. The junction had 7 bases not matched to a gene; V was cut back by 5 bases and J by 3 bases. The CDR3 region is CASSPPGGIKNIQYF. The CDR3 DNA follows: TGTGCCAGCAGTCCCCCCGGGGGGATCAAAAACATTCAGTACTTC.

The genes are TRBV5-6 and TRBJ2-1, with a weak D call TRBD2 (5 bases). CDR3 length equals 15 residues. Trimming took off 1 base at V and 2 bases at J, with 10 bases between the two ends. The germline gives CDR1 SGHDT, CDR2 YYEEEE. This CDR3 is CASSLWGEAYNEQFF. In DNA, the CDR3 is TGTGCCAGCAGCTTGTGGGGAGAGGCCTACAATGAGCAGTTCTTC.

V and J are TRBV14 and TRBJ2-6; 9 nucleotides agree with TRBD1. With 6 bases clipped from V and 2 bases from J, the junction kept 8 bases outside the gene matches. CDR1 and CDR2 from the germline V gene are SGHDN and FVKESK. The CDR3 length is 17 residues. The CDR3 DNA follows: TGTGCCAGCAGTGTGACAGGGGGGATAACTGGGGCCAACGTCCTGACTTTC. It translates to CASSVTGGITGANVLTF.

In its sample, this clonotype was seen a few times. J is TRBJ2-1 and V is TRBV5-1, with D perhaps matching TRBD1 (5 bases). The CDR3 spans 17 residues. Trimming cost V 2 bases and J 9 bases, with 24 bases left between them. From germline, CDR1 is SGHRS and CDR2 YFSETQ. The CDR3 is CASSLGLGHRLSGEQFF. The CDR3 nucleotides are TGCGCCAGCAGCTTAGGTCTCGGACACAGGCTAAGTGGTGAGCAGTTCTTC.

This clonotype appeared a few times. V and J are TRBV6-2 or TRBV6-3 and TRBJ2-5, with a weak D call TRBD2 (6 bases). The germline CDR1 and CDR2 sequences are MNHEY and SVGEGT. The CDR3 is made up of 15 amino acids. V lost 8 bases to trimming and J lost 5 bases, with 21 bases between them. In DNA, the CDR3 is TGTGCCAGCGGGCCATGGACTATCAATTCCGAGACCCAGTACTTC. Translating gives CASGPWTINSETQYF.

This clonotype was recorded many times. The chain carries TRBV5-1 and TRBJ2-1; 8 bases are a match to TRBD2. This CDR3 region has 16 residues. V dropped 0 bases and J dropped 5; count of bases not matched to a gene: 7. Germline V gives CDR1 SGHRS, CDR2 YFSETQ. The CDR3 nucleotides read TGCGCCAGCAGCTTGGCCAGCGGGGGCTATAACAATGAGCAGTTCTTC. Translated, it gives CASSLASGGYNNEQFF.

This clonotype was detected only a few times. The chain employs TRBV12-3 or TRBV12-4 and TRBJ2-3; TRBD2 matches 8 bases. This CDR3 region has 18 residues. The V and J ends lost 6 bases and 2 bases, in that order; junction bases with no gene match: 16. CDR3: CASSRVPGLGLFTDTQYF. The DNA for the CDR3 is TGTGCCAGCAGCCGCGTACCGGGACTAGGGCTTTTCACAGATACGCAGTATTTT.

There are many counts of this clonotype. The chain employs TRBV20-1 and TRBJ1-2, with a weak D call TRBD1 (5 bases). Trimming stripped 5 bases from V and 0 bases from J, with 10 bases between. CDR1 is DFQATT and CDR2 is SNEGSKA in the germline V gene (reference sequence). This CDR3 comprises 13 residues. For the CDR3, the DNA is TGCAGTGCTGGCCGGACAACTAACTATGGCTACACCTTC. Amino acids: CSAGRTTNYGYTF.

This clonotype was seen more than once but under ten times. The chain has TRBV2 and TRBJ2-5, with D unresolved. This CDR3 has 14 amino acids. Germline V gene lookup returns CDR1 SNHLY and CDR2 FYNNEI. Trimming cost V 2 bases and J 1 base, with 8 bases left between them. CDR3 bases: TGTGCCAGCAGTGAATTTTACAGCCAAGAGACCCAGTACTTC. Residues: CASSEFYSQETQYF.

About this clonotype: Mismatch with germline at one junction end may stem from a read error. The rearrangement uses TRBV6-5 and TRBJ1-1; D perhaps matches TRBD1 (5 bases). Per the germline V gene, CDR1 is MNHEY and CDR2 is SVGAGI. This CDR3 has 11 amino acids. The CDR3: CASSTRWDFSF. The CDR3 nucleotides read TGTGCCAGCAGTACCCGTTGGGACTTTTCTTTT.

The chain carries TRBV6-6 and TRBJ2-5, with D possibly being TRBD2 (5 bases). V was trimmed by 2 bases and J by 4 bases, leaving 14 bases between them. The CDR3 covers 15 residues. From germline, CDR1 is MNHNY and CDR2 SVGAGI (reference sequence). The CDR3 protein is CASSYPFGLGETQYF. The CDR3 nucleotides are TGTGCCAGCAGTTACCCCTTTGGACTGGGAGAGACCCAGTACTTC.